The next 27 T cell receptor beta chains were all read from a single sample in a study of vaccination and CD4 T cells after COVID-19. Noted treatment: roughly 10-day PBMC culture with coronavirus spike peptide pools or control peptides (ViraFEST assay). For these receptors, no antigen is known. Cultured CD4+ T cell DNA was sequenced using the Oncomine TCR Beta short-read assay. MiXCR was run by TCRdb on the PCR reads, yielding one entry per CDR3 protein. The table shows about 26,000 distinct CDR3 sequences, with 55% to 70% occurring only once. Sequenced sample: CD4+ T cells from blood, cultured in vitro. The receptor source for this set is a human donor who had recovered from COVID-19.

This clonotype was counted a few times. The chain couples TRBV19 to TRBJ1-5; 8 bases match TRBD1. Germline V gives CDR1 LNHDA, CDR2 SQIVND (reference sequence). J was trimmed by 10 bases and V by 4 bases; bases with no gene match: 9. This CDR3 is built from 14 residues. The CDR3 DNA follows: TGTGCCAGTAGTACCTCGACAGGGGCCAAACCCCAGCATTTT. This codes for CASSTSTGAKPQHF.

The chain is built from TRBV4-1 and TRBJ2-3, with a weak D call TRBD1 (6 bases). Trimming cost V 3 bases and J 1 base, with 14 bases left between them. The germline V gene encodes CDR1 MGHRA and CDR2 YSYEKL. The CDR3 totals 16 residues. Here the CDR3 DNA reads TGCGCCAGCAGCCAGGGGCGCAGGGGCCGCACAGATACGCAGTATTTT. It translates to CASSQGRRGRTDTQYF.

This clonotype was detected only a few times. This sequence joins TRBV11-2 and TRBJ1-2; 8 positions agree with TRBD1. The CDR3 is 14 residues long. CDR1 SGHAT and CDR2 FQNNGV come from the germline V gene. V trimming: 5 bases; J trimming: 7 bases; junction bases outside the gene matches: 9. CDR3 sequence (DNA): TGTGCCAGCAGCGCCGGACAGGGTTTGGGTGGCTACACCTTC. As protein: CASSAGQGLGGYTF. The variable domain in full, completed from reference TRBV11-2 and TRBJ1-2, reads EAGVAQSPRYKIIEKRQSVAFWCNPISGHATLYWYQQILGQGPKLLIQFQNNGVVDDSQLPKDRFSAERLKGVDSTLKIQPAKLEDSAVYLCASSAGQGLGGYTFGSGTRLTVV.

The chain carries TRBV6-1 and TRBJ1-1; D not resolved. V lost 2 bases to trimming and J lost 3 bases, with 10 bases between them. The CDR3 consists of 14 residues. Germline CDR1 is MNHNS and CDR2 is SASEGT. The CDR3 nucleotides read TGTGCCAGCAGTGAAAGGTGGGTGGACACTGAAGCTTTCTTT. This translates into CASSERWVDTEAFF.

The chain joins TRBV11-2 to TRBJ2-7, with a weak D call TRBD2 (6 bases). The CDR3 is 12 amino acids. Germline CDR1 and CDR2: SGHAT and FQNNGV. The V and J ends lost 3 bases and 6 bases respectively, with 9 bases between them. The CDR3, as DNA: TGTGCCAGCAGCTTTGGGACTGCCGAGCAGTACTTC. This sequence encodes CASSFGTAEQYF.

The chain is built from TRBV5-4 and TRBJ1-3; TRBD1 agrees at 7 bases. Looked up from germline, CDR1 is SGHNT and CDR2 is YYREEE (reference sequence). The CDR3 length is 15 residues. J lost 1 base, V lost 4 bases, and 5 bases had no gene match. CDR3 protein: CASSPGTESGNTIYF. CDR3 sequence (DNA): TGTGCCAGCAGCCCAGGGACAGAATCTGGAAACACCATATATTTT.

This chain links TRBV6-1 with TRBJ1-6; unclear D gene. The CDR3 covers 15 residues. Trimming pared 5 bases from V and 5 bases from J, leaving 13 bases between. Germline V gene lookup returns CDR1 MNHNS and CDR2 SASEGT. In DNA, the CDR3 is TGTGCCAGCAGTCGGCCTAGGTGGAATAATTCACCCCTCCACTTT. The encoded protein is CASSRPRWNNSPLHF.

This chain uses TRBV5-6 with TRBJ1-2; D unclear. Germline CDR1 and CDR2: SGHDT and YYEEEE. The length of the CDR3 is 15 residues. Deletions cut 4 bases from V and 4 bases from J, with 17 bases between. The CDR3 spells CASSRYGLGFYGYTF. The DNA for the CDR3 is TGTGCCAGCAGCCGATACGGACTCGGTTTCTATGGCTACACCTTC.

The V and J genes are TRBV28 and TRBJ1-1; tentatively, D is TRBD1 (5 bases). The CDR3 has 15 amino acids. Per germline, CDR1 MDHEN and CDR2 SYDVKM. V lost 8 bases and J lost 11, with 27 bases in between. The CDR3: CASWNVNRLTREAFF. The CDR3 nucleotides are TGTGCCAGCTGGAATGTTAACAGGCTTACTCGGGAGGCTTTCTTT.

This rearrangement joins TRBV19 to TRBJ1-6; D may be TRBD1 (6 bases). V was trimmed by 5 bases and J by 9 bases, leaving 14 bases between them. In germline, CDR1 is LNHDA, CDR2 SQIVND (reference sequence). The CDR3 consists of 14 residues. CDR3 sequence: CASSVGQGFSPLHF. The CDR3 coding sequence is TGTGCCAGTAGTGTTGGTCAGGGGTTTTCACCCCTCCACTTT.

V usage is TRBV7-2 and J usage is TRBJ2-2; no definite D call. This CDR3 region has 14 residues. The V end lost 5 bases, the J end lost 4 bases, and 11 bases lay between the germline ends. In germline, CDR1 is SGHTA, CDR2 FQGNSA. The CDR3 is CASSPQTSTGELFF. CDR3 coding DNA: TGTGCCAGCAGCCCGCAGACCAGCACCGGGGAGCTGTTTTTT.

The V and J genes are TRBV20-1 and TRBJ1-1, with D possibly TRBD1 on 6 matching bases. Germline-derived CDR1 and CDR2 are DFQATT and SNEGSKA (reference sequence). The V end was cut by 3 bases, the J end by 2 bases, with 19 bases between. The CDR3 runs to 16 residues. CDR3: CSARGITGTPNTEAFF. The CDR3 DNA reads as TGCAGTGCTAGGGGAATTACCGGGACACCAAACACTGAAGCTTTCTTT.

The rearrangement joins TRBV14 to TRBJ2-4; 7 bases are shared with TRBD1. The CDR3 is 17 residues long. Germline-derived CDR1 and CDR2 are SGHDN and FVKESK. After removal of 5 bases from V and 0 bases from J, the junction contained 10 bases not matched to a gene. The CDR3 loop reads CASSTPDRGQAKNIQYF. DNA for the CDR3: TGTGCCAGCAGCACCCCTGATAGGGGGCAAGCCAAAAACATTCAGTACTTC.

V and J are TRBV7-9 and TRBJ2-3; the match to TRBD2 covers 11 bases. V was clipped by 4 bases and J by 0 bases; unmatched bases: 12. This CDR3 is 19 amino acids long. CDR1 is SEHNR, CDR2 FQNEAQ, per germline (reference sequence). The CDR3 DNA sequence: TGTGCCAGCAGCTCCCGAATAGCGGGAGGGGGTCGGAGCACAGATACGCAGTATTTT. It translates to CASSSRIAGGGRSTDTQYF.

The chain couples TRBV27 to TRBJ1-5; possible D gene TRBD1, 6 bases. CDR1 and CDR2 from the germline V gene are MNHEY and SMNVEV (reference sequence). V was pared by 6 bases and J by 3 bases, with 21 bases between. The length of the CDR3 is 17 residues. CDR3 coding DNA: TGTGCCAGCAGCTACCGGGGGGGGGGCCTGTCCAATCAGCCCCAGCATTTT. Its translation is CASSYRGGGLSNQPQHF.

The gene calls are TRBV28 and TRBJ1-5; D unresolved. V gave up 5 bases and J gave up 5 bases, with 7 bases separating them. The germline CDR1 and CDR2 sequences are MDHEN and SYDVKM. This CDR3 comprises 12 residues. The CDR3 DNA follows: TGTGCCAGCAGTACAACAGATCAGCCCCAGCATTTT. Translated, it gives CASSTTDQPQHF.

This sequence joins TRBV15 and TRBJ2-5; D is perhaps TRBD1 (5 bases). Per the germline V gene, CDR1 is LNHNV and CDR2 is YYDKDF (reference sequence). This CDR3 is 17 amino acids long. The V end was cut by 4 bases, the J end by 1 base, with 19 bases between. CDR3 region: CATSKSGRLNFQETQYF. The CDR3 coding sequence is TGTGCCACCAGCAAATCAGGGCGATTGAATTTCCAAGAGACCCAGTACTTC.

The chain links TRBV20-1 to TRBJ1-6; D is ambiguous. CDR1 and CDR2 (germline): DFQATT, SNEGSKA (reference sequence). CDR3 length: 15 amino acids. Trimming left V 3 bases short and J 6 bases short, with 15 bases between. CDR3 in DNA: TGCAGTGCTAGTGCTGAAGGGCCCCTTAATTCACCCCTCCACTTT. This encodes CSASAEGPLNSPLHF.

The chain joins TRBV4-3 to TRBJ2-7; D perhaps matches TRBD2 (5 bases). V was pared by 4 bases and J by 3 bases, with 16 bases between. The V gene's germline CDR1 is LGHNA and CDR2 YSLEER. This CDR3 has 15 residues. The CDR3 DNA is TGCGCCAGCAGCCGACTCCCAGCCGGGGTCTACGAGCAGTACTTC. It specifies CASSRLPAGVYEQYF.

The DNA for the CDR3 is TGTGCCAGCAGCTTGAACAGGGTTAACTATGGCTACACCTTC. This gives the protein CASSLNRVNYGYTF. This chain connects TRBV7-2 to TRBJ1-2; TRBD1 might be the D (6 bases). This CDR3 region has 14 residues. Germline CDR1 and CDR2: SGHTA and FQGNSA. V lost 3 bases, J lost 1 base, and 9 bases lay in between.

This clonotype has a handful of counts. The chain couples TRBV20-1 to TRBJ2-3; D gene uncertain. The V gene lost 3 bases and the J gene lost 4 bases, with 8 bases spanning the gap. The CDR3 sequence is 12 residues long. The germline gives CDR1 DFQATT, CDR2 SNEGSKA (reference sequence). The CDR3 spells CSASSGADTQYF. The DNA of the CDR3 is TGCAGTGCTAGTTCTGGGGCAGATACGCAGTATTTT.

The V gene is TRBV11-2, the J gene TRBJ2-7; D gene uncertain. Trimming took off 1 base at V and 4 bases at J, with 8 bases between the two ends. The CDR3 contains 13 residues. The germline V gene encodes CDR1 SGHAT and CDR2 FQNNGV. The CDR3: CASSLVGGYEQYF. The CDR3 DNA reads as TGTGCCAGCAGCTTAGTGGGCGGATACGAGCAGTACTTC.

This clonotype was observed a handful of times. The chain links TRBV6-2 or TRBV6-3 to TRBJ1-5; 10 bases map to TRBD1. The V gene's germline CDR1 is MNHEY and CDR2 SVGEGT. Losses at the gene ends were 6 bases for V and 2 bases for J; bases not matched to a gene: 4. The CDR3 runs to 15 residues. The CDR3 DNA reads TGTGCCAGCAGACAGGACAGGGGGGGCAATCAGCCCCAGCATTTT. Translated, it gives CASRQDRGGNQPQHF.

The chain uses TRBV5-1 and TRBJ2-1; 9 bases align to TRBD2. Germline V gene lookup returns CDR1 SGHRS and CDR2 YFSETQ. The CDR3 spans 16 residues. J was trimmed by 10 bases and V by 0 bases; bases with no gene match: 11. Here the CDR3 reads CASSLALASSGGEQFF. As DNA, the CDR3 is TGCGCCAGCAGCTTGGCACTAGCGTCCAGCGGGGGGGAGCAGTTCTTC.

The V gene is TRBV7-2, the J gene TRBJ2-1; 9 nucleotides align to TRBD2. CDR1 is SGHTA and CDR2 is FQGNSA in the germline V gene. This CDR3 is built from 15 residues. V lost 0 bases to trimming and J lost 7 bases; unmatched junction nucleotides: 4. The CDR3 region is CASSLAGTSRNEQFF. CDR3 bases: TGTGCCAGCAGCTTAGCTGGGACTAGCAGGAATGAGCAGTTCTTC.

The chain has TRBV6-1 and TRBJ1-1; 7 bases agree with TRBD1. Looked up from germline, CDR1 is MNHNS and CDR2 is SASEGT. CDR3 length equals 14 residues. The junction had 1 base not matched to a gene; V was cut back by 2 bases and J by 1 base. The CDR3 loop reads CASSERGQNTEAFF. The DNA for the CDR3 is TGTGCCAGCAGTGAAAGGGGGCAGAACACTGAAGCTTTCTTT.

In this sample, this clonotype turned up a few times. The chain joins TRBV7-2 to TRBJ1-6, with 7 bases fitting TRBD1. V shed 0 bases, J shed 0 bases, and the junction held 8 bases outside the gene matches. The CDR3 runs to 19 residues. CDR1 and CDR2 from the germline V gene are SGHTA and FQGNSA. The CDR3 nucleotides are TGTGCCAGCAGCTTAGCGTATGGGACAGCCGTCTCCTATAATTCACCCCTCCACTTT. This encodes CASSLAYGTAVSYNSPLHF.